The clone carrying this T cell receptor beta chain showed up many times. Its antigen is not known. Time point defined: newly diagnosed GD, antithyroid drugs for less than 3 months. With RNA extracted from PBMCs as input, the TCR library was made. The CDR3 loop spans 15 amino acids. The V gene end was trimmed by 6 bases and the J gene end by 4 bases; junction bases not matched to a gene: 6. The germline gives CDR1 SNHLY, CDR2 FYNNEI. The sample originates from a study of regulatory T cells in long-lasting Graves disease. Study-wide results and caveats: Under persistent disease, TRBV28, TRBJ1-2 and TRBJ2-5 were used preferentially.

Library construction for TCR beta used iRepertoire HTBI primers and Arm-PCR of CDR3 regions. A single record per CDR3 protein comes from TCRdb applying MiXCR to the multiplex PCR reads. This table has 620,000 or so distinct CDR3 sequences, around 15% appearing once. These sequences were also reported in another study, on T cells in Graves' hyperthyroidism and ophthalmopathy. This second study says: Clinical symptoms, serum thyroxine and TRAb, thyroid ultrasound and orbital computed tomography were used for the diagnoses.

This receptor was taken from a woman in her 30s with Graves disease. The J gene is TRBJ2-5, the V gene TRBV2; 12 nucleotides match TRBD2. The material was peripheral blood mononuclear cells (PBMCs), obtained at new diagnosis, from a patient treated with antithyroid drugs. The CDR3 DNA reads TGTGCCAGCAGCGTGGGACTAGCGGGTCCAGAGACCCAGTACTTC. This translates into CASSVGLAGPETQYF.